This entry is about one T cell receptor (beta chain). No antigen is known for it. Base qualities are not provided; no much larger clone lies one nucleotide away. This record comes from a study of cytomegalovirus exposure and HLA in healthy donors (dated by TCRdb to about 2017). General notes on the study: An earlier analysis of roughly 570 of the donors reported about 260 Gb of sequence data and around 110 million unique TCR beta sequences obtained from approximately 180 million T cells. An early release that covered around 590 HLA-typed donors contained 300 to 350 gigabases of sequencing data and 70 million to 100 million unique TCR sequences. Among the roughly 430 genotyped donors, around 81% belonged to the genetic ancestry cluster associated with self-reported Caucasian donors. The study aimed to test whether cataloging public T cell receptors could reveal signatures of past pathogen exposure. The T cell repertoires of 666 subjects were profiled by immunosequencing and related to cytomegalovirus serostatus. Along with the approximately 700-subject first cohort, a separate validation cohort of about 110 different subjects was used. High-throughput TCR immunosequencing, statistical association of individual TCRs with disease status, and machine learning were combined to predict cytomegalovirus infection status. In a later analysis, previously published TCR beta repertoires from hundreds of donors were re-analyzed and high-resolution HLA genotyping was added so that TCR occurrence patterns could be studied. Rather than drawing on any new phenotypic data, the later analysis identified candidate immune exposures from TCR beta sequences and the way those sequences occurred across donors. In an earlier analysis of 500 to 650 of the donors, high-throughput TCR beta sequencing was used to judge whether each TCR beta V gene segment behaved as functional or pseudogenic. Alongside the repertoire data, information on donor age, sex, ethnicity and CMV serostatus was compiled. Genome-wide SNP genotypes for about 65% of the 666 donors were used in a later genetic analysis, which treated that subset as a discovery cohort. Every discovery cohort repertoire had been produced on one sequencing platform. Class I and class II HLA loci were covered by the typing at four-digit resolution. The number of typed donors differed by locus: roughly 629-630 for A, B, C, DRB1 and DQB1; approximately 530 for DQA1; approximately 600 for DPA1; and roughly 490 for DPB1. Four or five DR-DQ haplotypes were treated as single units for association and clustering because of strong linkage in the cohort. Across about 370 genotyped donors of the cohort, an average of approximately 240,000 unique TCR beta nucleotide sequences per donor were sequenced, and roughly a sixth of those sequences were non-productive.

Library method: the immunoSEQ multiplex PCR assay. For the multiplex PCR, a mixture combining 60 forward primers for TCR Vbeta segments and 13 reverse primers for TCR Jbeta segments was used. The CDR3 region of rearranged TCR beta genes was amplified from genomic DNA with a multiplex PCR assay. On the Illumina HiSeq System, the amplified TCR beta libraries were sequenced as 87-base-pair reads. In the paper's pipeline: A later analysis counted about 76 million unique TCR beta chains across the roughly 700 repertoires, and some 11 million of these chains were shared by at least two donors. Raw reads were error-corrected and collapsed into unique sequences by a nearest-neighbor algorithm in which closely related sequences were merged to remove PCR and sequencing errors. Alignment of CDR3 sequences to IMGT reference sequences was used to assign V, D and J gene segments. For a sequence to be retained, at least a six-nucleotide match to both a V gene segment and a J gene segment was required. Rearrangements were called productive when the CDR3 lacked stop codons and stayed in frame with V and J; all others were non-productive. Following IMGT convention, CDR3 was defined as the stretch from the second conserved V-encoded cysteine to the conserved J-encoded phenylalanine. The earlier analysis of roughly 590 of the donors excluded sequences that lacked an unambiguous match to a single V gene segment. In an earlier analysis of a few hundred of the donors, a V segment was called functional when productive rearrangements were above 56.7%, and segregating when the standard deviation between donors exceeded 5%. A statistical classification framework was built to diagnose cytomegalovirus status from the catalog of TCR beta chain sequences. A later analysis assigned V and J genes by comparing TCR nucleotide sequences with IMGT/GENE-DB human TR gene sequences. In a later analysis, CDR3 sequences and most-parsimonious VDJ recombination scenarios were assigned using the TCRdist pipeline. In a later analysis, each TCR beta chain was defined by its CDR3 amino acid sequence together with its V-gene family, and reads lacking a unique V-gene family were excluded. To address suspected cross-contamination and a sequencing artifact, a later analysis removed 592 highly shared, low-generation-probability nucleotide sequences. For each public chain, a later analysis derived a clonal expansion index from normalized ranks of inferred template counts within each repertoire. In a later analysis, generation probabilities were computed using a VDJ recombination model fitted to out-of-frame rearrangements, and the results were checked against IGoR. A later analysis scored TCR-TCR, TCR-HLA and TCR-CMV co-occurrence with hypergeometric tests, applying a repertoire-size bias correction to TCR pairs. To estimate false discovery rates, a later analysis permuted the HLA or CMV assignments 20 times. In a later analysis, co-occurring TCRs were grouped using DBSCAN, and TCRdist sequence similarity was added for clustering within HLA-allele-positive subsets. Co-occurrence clustering excluded repertoires with fewer than 30,000 or more than 120,000 public chains, plus five with anomalous nucleotide sharing. Entries here come from immuneACCESS through TCRdb and include only in-frame sequences with V and J called. Some clones fail to appear in such tables; in the studies checked, an unresolved V gene covers under half of the shortfall, and the cause of the remainder is unknown. V and J calls and clone size are those listed in that table; D and trimming were worked out from the DNA. The sample contains some 120,000 clones, around three quarters of them found a single time. Jointly, the top ten make up 1% of the sample.

Broad study findings and their caveats: A later analysis reported that several top co-occurrence clusters appeared linked to parvovirus B19, influenza, CMV and Epstein-Barr virus. In a later analysis, the rate of TCR association differed among HLA loci, with DRB1 alleles having the most associated TCRs and HLA-C alleles having the fewest. Correlated functional status among segregating V segments might be attributable to linkage disequilibrium, but an unknown experimental factor could not be ruled out. A further reported finding was that TCR beta sequences accurately predicted the HLA-A and HLA-B alleles for most subjects in the first cohort. It was suggested by the authors that the approach could potentially be generalized to other disease states and immunological phenotypes. A cluster of highly shared sequence variants was judged likely to be a technical artifact of the sequencing pipeline. When HLA alleles, especially DR and DQ, strongly co-occurred, TCR associations were difficult to assign to individual alleles. Because counts were too low, seventeen rarely observed V segments, including chromosome 9 orphons, were left out of the earlier analysis of 500 to 650 of the donors. In both the original and validation cohorts, the classifier was reported to diagnose cytomegalovirus status with high specificity and sensitivity. In vitro tests confirmed that three of the cytomegalovirus-associated TCR beta chains recognize cytomegalovirus antigens. Compared with the approximately 670-donor mean, donors in an Asian-associated ancestry cluster had fewer N-insertions in productive TCRs, according to a later genetic analysis. HLA typing was unavailable for some donors at each locus, so association tests used only the typed subset. CMV serostatus was the only immune exposure information available for the cohort. V-gene and J-gene trimming of TCR beta chains was associated with a missense DCLRE1C variant in a later genetic analysis, and the association was replicated in an independent cohort. A later analysis associated 17,000 or so TCR beta sequences with specific HLA alleles at a false discovery rate of 0.05. Most TCR sequences were seen in very few donors, while some public TCRs were found in many individuals. Sequencing depth was assumed to be roughly uniform across donors in the presence/absence analyses, though that assumption may not hold. Some IMGT-functional V segments, including TRBV6-2 and TRBV6-3, could not be distinguished by the 87-base-pair reads and were therefore excluded. The cohort was sequenced for TCR beta chains only, and without alpha or paired-chain data the features that could be detected were limited. A later analysis found that most CMV-associated TCR beta chains appeared HLA-restricted, with HLA associations seemingly driven largely by CMV exposure. The study listed approximately 150 TCR beta chains as associated with cytomegalovirus. Broadly in line with IMGT annotations, most TCR beta V segments showed up in productive rearrangements about 87% or about 30% of the time in an earlier analysis of approximately 640 of the donors. In a later analysis, HLA-associated TCR beta chains were found to be more clonally expanded and to have lower generation probabilities than equally common non-associated chains.

Reading from cysteine to phenylalanine, the CDR3 counts 13 amino acids. Only the CDR3 part of the read is kept: 39 bases, read in frame from the first base. V is cut by 8 bases and J by 3 bases, and the space between the germline ends is 12 bases. The germline V gene specifies MGHDK as CDR1 and SYGVNS as CDR2. The cohort consisted of more than 650 healthy bone marrow donors. At the time of sampling, all cohort members were nominally healthy, though unrecorded immune exposures were likely present. The donor tested CMV seronegative, placing the donor among the 352 seronegative members of the cohort. A peripheral blood sample was provided by each donor, and peripheral blood mononuclear cells were used for TCR beta sequencing. The Qiagen DNeasy Blood Extraction Kit was used to extract genomic DNA from the blood cell samples.

Input material: PBMCs. The V and J segments used are TRBV25-1 and TRBJ2-3; D gene: possibly TRBD1, on 6 matching bases. The sequence came from a middle-aged man in good health and CMV-seronegative. The CDR3 protein is CASVKQGTDTQYF. The bases are TGTGCCAGCGTTAAACAGGGAACAGATACGCAGTATTTT.